This T cell receptor beta chain appears in the sequencing data of a study of regulatory T cells in long-lasting Graves disease (dated by TCRdb to 2020 to 2023). For the wider study: Persistent Graves' disease meant more than 5 years of antithyroid drug treatment with TSH receptor autoantibodies that stayed positive. Patients with persistent Graves' disease were compared with patients with newly diagnosed Graves' disease using TCR sequencing and RNA sequencing of peripheral blood. The study took place in China and was registered as a clinical trial. A total of some 33 samples were covered by TCR sequencing, comprising some 13 persistent and around 20 newly diagnosed Graves' disease patients. In the clinical cohort, patients with persistent Graves' disease had used antithyroid drugs for an average of roughly 10 years. Points the paper makes about the study in general: Persistent Graves' disease patients showed lower TCR Shannon entropy and fewer highly expanded clones than newly diagnosed patients, suggesting clonal expansion. The authors acknowledged the small sample size as a limitation that may reduce accuracy. Persistent disease showed preferential use of TRBV28, TRBJ1-2 and TRBJ2-5, whereas newly diagnosed disease favored TRBV20-1 and TRBJ2-1. Because the primary lesion, thyroid tissue, could not be accessed, the study looked at peripheral blood alone. Sequencing and analysis were limited to the TCR beta chain. More public clonotypes were shared among persistent patients (under 3,000) than among newly diagnosed patients (roughly 1,000).

This clonotype has a single count. Its antigen is unknown. No base qualities exist here, and no much larger clone lies one base off it. Resting on one read, the evidence is weak. Receptors were amplified or captured by multiplex PCR. The reads were generated on an Illumina HiSeq 4000. To build TCR beta libraries, CDR3 regions were amplified by Arm-PCR using iRepertoire HTBI primers. PCR products were gel purified before sequencing. Under the source paper's analysis protocol: A total of under 80 TRBV and some 15 TRBJ segments were identified across samples and were used for gene usage analysis of CDR3 amino acid clonotypes. Filtered high-quality paired reads were merged into contigs using COPE and FqMerger. BLAST was used to align contigs to the IMGT TRBV, TRBD and TRBJ reference genes, and CDR3 was defined following IMGT. Clonotypes above 0.1% frequency were classified as highly expanded clones. Shannon entropy served as the measure of repertoire diversity, while the Gini coefficient captured V-J evenness. A clonotype was considered public if more than one individual shared it. TCRdb reanalyzed the raw reads on its own, using fastp at Q25 for trimming and MiXCR for clone calling, and kept in-frame beta chains. For every CDR3 protein sequence, its rows merge into one entry that carries the most common genes and DNA. TCRdb, rather than the study authors, made the V and J calls. This sample lists roughly 450,000 distinct CDR3 sequences; less than 25% were detected once. 7% to 9.5% of the sample lies in the top ten.

Measured from the cysteine to the phenylalanine, the CDR3 is 15 residues long. CDR3 DNA only is kept here, 45 bases in frame from base 1. For CDR1 and CDR2, the germline V gene lists MNHNS and SASEGT. The junction shows trimming of 6 bases on V and 2 bases on J, and the gene matches do not reach 9 bases of it. The time point label here, explained by the study, means: persistent/refractory GD, antithyroid drugs over 5 years with positive TRAb. RNA was extracted from PBMCs in TRIzol for both TCR sequencing and RNA sequencing. The diagnosis of Graves' disease followed American Thyroid Association guidelines. Patients for the study were recruited at an endocrinology department in Xi'an, China. From each patient, approximately 10 milliliters of peripheral blood was collected into an EDTA anticoagulant tube. Ficoll Paque Plus density gradient separation was used to isolate PBMCs, and no further T cell sorting was performed. An Agilent 2100 Bioanalyzer and agarose gel were used to assess RNA quality, and a NanoDrop 2000 was used to measure RNA concentration.

The chain joins TRBV6-1 to TRBJ1-1; 7 central nucleotides agree with TRBD1. The material was peripheral blood mononuclear cells (PBMCs), obtained when the disease was refractory, from a patient treated with antithyroid drugs. The sequence came from a female donor with Graves disease. The DNA sequence reads TGTGCCAGCAGACGCAGGGGGGGTTTAAACACTGAAGCTTTCTTT. This translates into CASRRRGGLNTEAFF.